The source of this T cell receptor (beta chain) is a study of CD8 T cells in Susac syndrome. Peripheral blood CD8+ and CD4+ T cells were profiled by TCR beta sequencing. Patients with Susac syndrome showed fulfilment of recently defined diagnostic criteria for definite or probable disease. Whole-study findings and limits: The TCR sequencing and HLA analysis in the study involved a relatively small number of individuals, as the study acknowledged.

The CDR3 is made up of 12 amino acids. Germline V lookup: CDR1 SGHTA, CDR2 FQGNSA. Trimming shortened V by 4 bases and J by 5 bases, and 8 bases separated the two germline ends. As to this clonotype: Its antigen is currently unknown.

A quantity of roughly 0.5 to 1 ug RNA underwent reverse transcription using random hexamers. TCRdb re-called the immunoSEQ multiplex PCR reads through MiXCR, storing one row per CDR3 protein. The data show about 200,000 distinct CDR3 sequences, roughly nine tenths seen once. This clonotype was sampled from a human donor with Susac syndrome. What was sequenced was CD4+ T cells from PBMCs. The V gene is TRBV7-2, the J gene TRBJ1-2; D uncertain. CDR3: CASSSRAYGYTF. DNA of the CDR3: TGTGCCAGCAGCTCAAGGGCATATGGCTACACCTTC. Based on the CDR3 plus reference TRBV7-2 and TRBJ1-2, the full variable domain is GAGVSQSPSNKVTEKGKDVELRCDPISGHTALYWYRQSLGQGLEFLIYFQGNSAPDKSGLPSDRFSAERTGGSVSTLTIQRTQQEDSAVYLCASSSRAYGYTFGSGTRLTVV.